These 16 T cell receptor beta chains share one sample of origin, sequenced in a study of T cells in narcolepsy. The assay was immunoSEQ multiplex PCR, and TCRdb's table has in-frame clones only and misses some. This table holds tens of thousands of clones, 82% found once. Sequences were obtained from CD45RA- memory CD4+ T cells from PBMCs. The receptors were sampled from a human donor with narcolepsy.

Here the CDR3 DNA reads TGTGCCATCAGAGGGGATTTTAACACTGAAGCTTTCTTT. It translates to CAIRGDFNTEAFF. This rearrangement joins TRBV6-5 to TRBJ1-1; a weak D match, TRBD1 (5 bases). V was shortened by 10 bases and J by 2 bases, with 14 bases between the two germline ends. The CDR3 has 13 amino acids. CDR1 is MNHEY and CDR2 is SVGAGI in the germline V gene.

This rearrangement joins TRBV6-6 to TRBJ1-5; 10 bases match TRBD1. CDR1 is MNHNY, CDR2 SVGAGI, per germline (reference sequence). The CDR3 length is 15 residues. Unmatched junction bases numbered 4, after V lost 6 bases and J lost 2 bases. Written as DNA, the CDR3 is TGTGCCAGCAGGCCCGGGACAGGGGGCAATCAGCCCCAGCATTTT. It encodes CASRPGTGGNQPQHF.

The CDR3 sequence: CASSKSWTAPRLPNYGYTF. CDR3 DNA: TGTGCCAGCAGCAAAAGCTGGACAGCCCCTCGCCTTCCTAACTATGGCTACACCTTC. V and J are TRBV21-1 and TRBJ1-2; TRBD1 is taken as the D call from the table, unchecked against the DNA. TRBV21-1 is listed as a pseudogene. CDR3 length equals 19 residues.

The V gene is TRBV5-6, the J gene TRBJ1-2, with D tentatively TRBD1 (6 bases). The V end was cut by 2 bases, the J end by 2 bases, with 10 bases between. The germline V gene encodes CDR1 SGHDT and CDR2 YYEEEE. The CDR3 is 14 residues long. CDR3 in DNA: TGTGCCAGCAGCTTCTCAGGGGCAAACTATGGCTACACCTTC. It codes for CASSFSGANYGYTF.

The chain combines TRBV5-4 with TRBJ1-1; 9 bases fit TRBD1. This CDR3 contains 15 residues. The germline gives CDR1 SGHNT, CDR2 YYREEE (reference sequence). The V and J ends lost 7 bases and 4 bases, in that order; junction bases with no gene match: 11. CDR3 region: CASQNRGRGRTEAFF. DNA for the CDR3: TGTGCCAGCCAGAACAGGGGGCGCGGTCGCACTGAAGCTTTCTTT.

A single count supports this clone. The rearrangement links TRBV6-5 to TRBJ1-5, with D uncertain. The CDR3 length is 13 residues. Germline CDR1 MNHEY, CDR2 SVGAGI. V lost 4 bases and J 3 bases, leaving 7 bases between the germline ends. CDR3 loop: CASSSSLNQPQHF. The CDR3 DNA sequence: TGTGCCAGCAGTTCCAGCCTCAATCAGCCCCAGCATTTT.

The rearrangement links TRBV6-1 to TRBJ1-1; 8 positions agree with TRBD1. The V segment lost 6 bases and the J segment 9 bases; nucleotides outside the gene matches: 12. The CDR3 totals 14 residues. Looked up from germline, CDR1 is MNHNS and CDR2 is SASEGT. CDR3 nucleotides: TGTGCCAGCAGAGTGACAGGGGCACCGGGACAAGCTTTCTTT. This codes for CASRVTGAPGQAFF.

The chain uses TRBV6-6 and TRBJ2-7; a possible D gene is TRBD1 (6 bases). The V and J ends lost 5 bases and 6 bases respectively, with 11 bases between them. The germline gives CDR1 MNHNY, CDR2 SVGAGI (reference sequence). The CDR3 is 12 residues long. The CDR3 sequence: CASSRDKVEQYF. CDR3 coding DNA: TGTGCCAGCAGTAGGGACAAGGTCGAGCAGTACTTC.

This chain connects TRBV6-6 to TRBJ1-1, with no clear D. The CDR3 length is 14 residues. Germline CDR1 is MNHNY and CDR2 is SVGAGI (reference sequence). The germline V and J ends were trimmed by 3 bases and 4 bases, with 12 bases remaining between them. The CDR3 DNA follows: TGTGCCAGCAGTTATAACTTCGATGGCACTGAAGCTTTCTTT. It codes for CASSYNFDGTEAFF.

This sequence joins TRBV11-2 and TRBJ2-1; possibly TRBD2 for D (5 bases). Deletions cut 8 bases from V and 8 bases from J, with 13 bases between. The CDR3 is 12 amino acids. From germline, CDR1 is SGHAT and CDR2 FQNNGV. As DNA, the CDR3 is TGTGCCAGCTCCGGGGTCACCCATGAGCAGTTCTTC. This sequence encodes CASSGVTHEQFF.

The chain carries TRBV7-2 and TRBJ1-2, with D unclear. The CDR3 totals 14 residues. Trimming took off 1 base at V and 3 bases at J, with 9 bases between the two ends. CDR1 and CDR2 from the germline V gene are SGHTA and FQGNSA. CDR3 in DNA: TGTGCCAGCAGCTTAGTGGTGACGGACTATGGCTACACCTTC. This codes for CASSLVVTDYGYTF.

CDR3 sequence: CASSRGSYEQYF. CDR3 coding DNA: TGTGCCAGCAGCCGTGGGTCCTACGAGCAGTACTTC. This sequence joins TRBV11-2 and TRBJ2-7; D uncertain. Per the germline V gene, CDR1 is SGHAT and CDR2 is FQNNGV. The CDR3 is 12 residues long. V lost 5 bases to trimming and J lost 1 base, with 6 bases between them. Drawing the rest from reference TRBV11-2 and TRBJ2-7, the complete variable domain is EAGVAQSPRYKIIEKRQSVAFWCNPISGHATLYWYQQILGQGPKLLIQFQNNGVVDDSQLPKDRFSAERLKGVDSTLKIQPAKLEDSAVYLCASSRGSYEQYFGPGTRLTVT.

This chain links TRBV5-1 with TRBJ2-7; 9 nucleotides match TRBD1. Germline V gene data show CDR1 as SGHRS and CDR2 as YFSETQ. The CDR3 consists of 15 residues. V lost 3 bases, J lost 3 bases, and 7 bases stayed unmatched. CDR3 region: CASSSGQGGNYEQYF. Here the CDR3 DNA reads TGCGCCAGCAGCTCGGGACAGGGAGGGAACTACGAGCAGTACTTC.

This sequence joins TRBV5-1 and TRBJ2-7, with 9 positions matching TRBD1. This CDR3 contains 17 residues. Trimming at V came to 1 base and at J to 1 base, leaving 9 bases not matched to a gene. Germline lookup yields CDR1 SGHRS and CDR2 YFSETQ. CDR3 nucleotide sequence: TGCGCCAGCAGCTTGTCTGCCACAGGGGGCCGGTCCTACGAGCAGTACTTC. This encodes CASSLSATGGRSYEQYF.

The genes are TRBV7-2 and TRBJ2-3, with 7 positions matching TRBD1. CDR1 is SGHTA and CDR2 is FQGNSA in the germline V gene. The J segment lost 4 bases and the V segment lost 2 bases, leaving 9 bases of the junction unmatched. This CDR3 comprises 16 residues. CDR3 DNA sequence: TGTGCCAGCAGCTTAAACCGACAAACAGGGGCAGATACGCAGTATTTT. Its translation: CASSLNRQTGADTQYF. Full variable domain (remainder filled in from reference TRBV7-2 and TRBJ2-3): GAGVSQSPSNKVTEKGKDVELRCDPISGHTALYWYRQSLGQGLEFLIYFQGNSAPDKSGLPSDRFSAERTGGSVSTLTIQRTQQEDSAVYLCASSLNRQTGADTQYFGPGTRLTVL.

In nucleotides, the CDR3 is TGTGCCTGGAGTCGACAGGGGACCGGGGAGCTGTTTTTT. Translating gives CAWSRQGTGELFF. The gene calls are TRBV30 and TRBJ2-2, with 8 bases matching TRBD1. Germline V lookup: CDR1 GTSNPN, CDR2 SVGIG (reference sequence). The J segment lost 5 bases and the V segment lost 2 bases, leaving 1 base of the junction unmatched. The length of the CDR3 is 13 residues.